This passage covers 28 T cell receptor beta chains from one sample sequenced in a study of blood T cell repertoires in COVID-19. Profiled with immunoSEQ multiplex PCR; TCRdb holds only in-frame clones, not every one. This table holds about 200,000 clones, roughly 80% found once. The sequenced sample consisted of peripheral blood. These receptors originate from a woman aged 80 or over with acute or convalescent COVID-19.

Notes on this clone: A far larger clone is off by one base, so a read error is likely. Here the CDR3 DNA reads TGTGCCAGCAGTCCATTGACTAGCGGGAACACCGGGGAGCTGTTTTTT. It specifies CASSPLTSGNTGELFF. J is TRBJ2-2 and V is TRBV27; TRBD2 agrees at 9 bases. CDR3 size: 16 residues. The ends lost 5 bases at V and 1 base at J; junction bases unmatched: 5. Germline V gene lookup returns CDR1 MNHEY and CDR2 SMNVEV (reference sequence).

This chain connects TRBV27 to TRBJ1-2; D gene uncertain. This CDR3 region has 13 residues. Trimming took off 4 bases at V and 7 bases at J, with 13 bases between the two ends. Per germline, CDR1 MNHEY and CDR2 SMNVEV (reference sequence). For the CDR3, the DNA is TGTGCCAGCAGTTCCATCCCGCGAGGTGGCTACACCTTC. The encoded protein is CASSSIPRGGYTF.

The V call is TRBV30, the J call TRBJ1-6; D is possibly TRBD1 (5 bases). Between the trimmed V and J ends, which lost 1 base and 10 bases, there was a span of 8 bases. The CDR3 is made up of 12 amino acids. Germline V CDR1 and CDR2: GTSNPN, SVGIG (reference sequence). For the CDR3, the DNA is TGTGCCTGGAGTGGGCAGGGCTCACCCCTCCACTTT. Translation: CAWSGQGSPLHF.

This sequence joins TRBV19 and TRBJ1-1, with a weak D call TRBD1 (6 bases). Deletions cut 4 bases from V and 0 bases from J, with 12 bases between. The CDR3 contains 15 residues. CDR1 and CDR2 from the germline V gene are LNHDA and SQIVND (reference sequence). This CDR3 reads CASSTAGQMNTEAFF. The CDR3 DNA reads TGTGCCAGTAGTACGGCAGGACAGATGAACACTGAAGCTTTCTTT.

The chain combines TRBV19 with TRBJ2-7, with 8 bases that match TRBD1. Germline V gene sequence: CDR1 LNHDA, CDR2 SQIVND (reference sequence). The CDR3 totals 14 residues. V lost 1 base to trimming and J lost 7 bases; unmatched junction nucleotides: 6. The CDR3 here is CASSIGTGPGEQYF. The CDR3 nucleotides read TGTGCCAGTAGTATAGGGACAGGGCCAGGGGAGCAGTACTTC.

The gene calls are TRBV6-1 and TRBJ1-4; D may be TRBD1 (5 bases). This CDR3 has 14 residues. The germline V gene encodes CDR1 MNHNS and CDR2 SASEGT. Trimming left V 1 base short and J 10 bases short, with 13 bases between. Here the CDR3 reads CASSEGIGVGKLFF. The CDR3 region has the DNA TGTGCCAGCAGTGAAGGGATAGGGGTGGGAAAACTGTTTTTT.

This chain links TRBV6-1 with TRBJ1-2, with D possibly TRBD1 on 5 matching bases. Germline CDR1 MNHNS, CDR2 SASEGT. CDR3 length: 16 residues. V was cut by 0 bases and J by 1 base, with 12 bases left in between. The CDR3 here is CASSEAGEGSNYGYTF. The CDR3 nucleotides are TGTGCCAGCAGTGAAGCGGGGGAGGGGAGTAACTATGGCTACACCTTC.

The chain combines TRBV5-1 with TRBJ1-4; 7 bases line up with TRBD1. Germline-derived CDR1 and CDR2 are SGHRS and YFSETQ. V trimming: 5 bases; J trimming: 5 bases; junction bases outside the gene matches: 3. The CDR3 length is 13 residues. CDR3 coding DNA: TGCGCCAGCAGTCAAGGGGGCAATGAAAAACTGTTTTTT. The encoded protein is CASSQGGNEKLFF.

The gene calls are TRBV10-1 and TRBJ1-2; weak D call: TRBD1 (6 bases). Germline CDR1 reads WNHNN; CDR2 reads SYGVQD (reference sequence). The CDR3 is 16 residues long. V gave up 5 bases and J gave up 5 bases, with 21 bases separating them. Written as DNA, the CDR3 is TGCGCCAGCAGTAAGCAGGGGTCCCCTTCCTTATATGGCTACACCTTC. Its translation is CASSKQGSPSLYGYTF.

This chain joins TRBV6-6 and TRBJ2-7; TRBD2 is a possible D gene (6 bases). Germline V CDR1 and CDR2: MNHNY, SVGAGI (reference sequence). The germline V and J ends were trimmed by 7 bases and 2 bases, with 15 bases remaining between them. This CDR3 spans 14 amino acids. The CDR3 region has the DNA TGTGCCAGCAAGGGCCCGGGACTGGCCTACGAGCAGTACTTC. Its translation: CASKGPGLAYEQYF.

The V call is TRBV29-1, the J call TRBJ2-3; 12 nucleotides line up with TRBD2. The germline CDR1 and CDR2 sequences are SQVTM and ANQGSEA. This CDR3 spans 17 amino acids. The trim removed 7 bases at V and 3 bases at J, leaving 14 bases unmatched. The CDR3 region is CSAGTSGRIGATDTQYF. CDR3 nucleotides: TGCAGCGCCGGAACTAGCGGGAGGATCGGGGCGACAGATACGCAGTATTTT.

The V gene is TRBV19, the J gene TRBJ1-6, with TRBD1 as a possible D gene (5 bases). The germline CDR1 and CDR2 sequences are LNHDA and SQIVND (reference sequence). The CDR3 has 13 residues. Trimming shortened V by 9 bases and J by 7 bases, and 13 bases separated the two germline ends. The DNA of the CDR3 is TGTGCCAGACGGGACGGACTAAATTCACCCCTCCACTTT. Residues: CARRDGLNSPLHF.

This clone was counted between two and nine times. The CDR3 protein is CASSPRRIESTEAFF. CDR3 DNA sequence: TGTGCCAGCAGCCCCCGCAGGATTGAGTCCACTGAAGCTTTCTTT. The rearrangement links TRBV6-5 to TRBJ1-1; D gene unclear. Trimming left V 6 bases short and J 4 bases short, with 18 bases between. CDR1 MNHEY and CDR2 SVGAGI come from the germline V gene. The length of the CDR3 is 15 residues.

V usage is TRBV5-1 and J usage is TRBJ2-3; 8 bases align to TRBD1. Germline V gene data show CDR1 as SGHRS and CDR2 as YFSETQ. The CDR3 sequence is 16 residues long. The trim removed 0 bases at V and 3 bases at J, leaving 6 bases unmatched. CDR3 sequence reads: CASSLVGQGQTDTQYF. The CDR3 DNA is TGCGCCAGCAGCTTGGTCGGACAGGGCCAGACAGATACGCAGTATTTT.

The J gene is TRBJ1-6, the V gene TRBV30; 7 nucleotides align to TRBD1. The CDR3 has 15 residues. The germline V gene encodes CDR1 GTSNPN and CDR2 SVGIG (reference sequence). V lost 0 bases to trimming and J lost 9 bases; unmatched junction nucleotides: 8. CDR3 in DNA: TGTGCCTGGAGTGTACGATCAGGGGGAACTTCACCCCTCCACTTT. It is translated as CAWSVRSGGTSPLHF.

V and J are TRBV7-2 and TRBJ1-4, with 7 nucleotides matching TRBD1. This CDR3 region has 17 residues. The germline V gene has CDR1 SGHTA and CDR2 FQGNSA. V lost 1 base to trimming and J lost 4 bases; unmatched junction nucleotides: 9. The CDR3 DNA is TGTGCCAGCAGCTTAGAGGCAGGGGGAATCCTTAATGAAAAACTGTTTTTT. Its translation: CASSLEAGGILNEKLFF.

This clone was observed a single time. The CDR3 protein is CAISESPGVSDEQYF. The CDR3 bases are TGTGCCATCAGTGAGTCTCCCGGGGTCTCAGACGAGCAGTACTTC. The chain couples TRBV10-3 to TRBJ2-7; D is perhaps TRBD2 (5 bases). Trimming shortened V by 0 bases and J by 5 bases, and 14 bases separated the two germline ends. The CDR3 has 15 amino acids. Germline loops: CDR1 ENHRY, CDR2 SYGVKD.

The chain combines TRBV29-1 with TRBJ1-1; 9 bases match TRBD1. The V segment lost 7 bases and the J segment 11 bases; nucleotides outside the gene matches: 11. The CDR3 runs 12 residues. Germline lookup yields CDR1 SQVTM and CDR2 ANQGSEA. The CDR3: CSGGGQGLGAFF. The CDR3 nucleotides are TGCAGCGGGGGGGGACAGGGCCTTGGGGCTTTCTTT.

The J gene is TRBJ2-7, the V gene TRBV5-1, with TRBD1 identical over 7 bases. The length of the CDR3 is 14 residues. The J segment lost 3 bases and the V segment lost 4 bases, leaving 7 bases of the junction unmatched. Germline V gene lookup returns CDR1 SGHRS and CDR2 YFSETQ. The CDR3 sequence: CASSPFNRGYEQYF. CDR3 DNA sequence: TGCGCCAGCAGCCCTTTTAACAGGGGCTACGAGCAGTACTTC.

The V call is TRBV5-1, the J call TRBJ2-5, with TRBD2 matching over 9 bases. The ends lost 0 bases at V and 2 bases at J; junction bases unmatched: 2. This CDR3 is built from 15 residues. Germline V lookup: CDR1 SGHRS, CDR2 YFSETQ. The CDR3 region is CASSLAAGGQETQYF. Here the CDR3 DNA reads TGCGCCAGCAGCTTGGCGGCGGGAGGGCAAGAGACCCAGTACTTC.

This chain links TRBV5-5 with TRBJ2-2; 8 bases map to TRBD2. Per the germline V gene, CDR1 is SGHKS and CDR2 is YYEKEE (reference sequence). J gave up 5 bases and V 3 bases, and 6 bases lay outside the gene matches. The CDR3 length is 15 residues. The CDR3 DNA is TGTGCCAGCAGCTCCTCGGGGGGGTGGACCGGGGAGCTGTTTTTT. As protein: CASSSSGGWTGELFF.

In nucleotides, the CDR3 is TGCGCCAGCAGCCAAGATTATGGGGGGAGCACAGATACGCAGTATTTT. Translated: CASSQDYGGSTDTQYF. The V call is TRBV4-1, the J call TRBJ2-3; D possibly corresponds to TRBD2 (6 bases). The ends were cut back, 0 bases at V and 0 bases at J, with 10 bases in the middle. The CDR3 extends over 16 amino acids. The germline gives CDR1 MGHRA, CDR2 YSYEKL.

On this clone: Other nucleotide sequences from this sample produce the same CDR3. The genes are TRBV12-3 or TRBV12-4 and TRBJ1-3; D is undetermined. The CDR3 extends over 11 amino acids. V dropped 6 bases and J dropped 4 bases, with 4 bases sitting between them. The CDR3 is CASSLGNTIYF. The DNA for the CDR3 is TGTGCCAGCAGCCTCGGAAACACCATATATTTT.

The CDR3 bases are TGTGCCAGCATCACAGGGGCAACTAATGAAAAACTGTTTTTT. Protein: CASITGATNEKLFF. This chain links TRBV6-4 with TRBJ1-4; 7 bases agree with TRBD1. The V and J ends lost 7 bases and 0 bases, in that order; junction bases with no gene match: 2. This CDR3 region has 14 residues. Looked up from germline, CDR1 is MRHNA and CDR2 is SNTAGT.

This chain uses TRBV7-3 with TRBJ2-2, with TRBD2 as a possible D gene (6 bases). The CDR3 extends over 15 amino acids. Trimming took off 3 bases at V and 5 bases at J, with 13 bases between the two ends. Germline V lookup: CDR1 SGHTA, CDR2 FQGTGA. Written as DNA, the CDR3 is TGTGCCAGCAGCTTGTCGGCTAGCGCAACCGGGGAGCTGTTTTTT. This translates into CASSLSASATGELFF.

In this sample, this clone turned up once. The chain combines TRBV5-1 with TRBJ1-2; tentative D call: TRBD1 (5 bases). Germline CDR1 SGHRS, CDR2 YFSETQ. The CDR3 is 15 residues long. The V and J ends lost 1 base and 2 bases respectively, with 12 bases between them. CDR3 residues: CASSLLGRANYGYTF. In nucleotides, the CDR3 is TGCGCCAGCAGCTTGCTAGGCAGGGCCAACTATGGCTACACCTTC.

This rearrangement joins TRBV2 to TRBJ2-3, with TRBD2 matching 14 bases. V lost 4 bases, J lost 2 bases, and 14 bases stayed unmatched. CDR3 size: 20 residues. Germline CDR1 is SNHLY and CDR2 is FYNNEI. The CDR3 sequence is CASSGSGTSGGGAPTDTQYF. The CDR3 DNA follows: TGTGCCAGCAGTGGCTCCGGGACTAGCGGGGGAGGTGCCCCCACAGATACGCAGTATTTT.

This clone appeared a single time. The rearrangement uses TRBV25-1 and TRBJ1-2, with a weak D call TRBD1 (6 bases). The V gene lost 5 bases and the J gene lost 3 bases, with 25 bases spanning the gap. The CDR3 has 18 residues. Germline V gives CDR1 MGHDK, CDR2 SYGVNS. CDR3 residues: CASSSLPLREQGHYGYTF. The CDR3 region has the DNA TGTGCCAGCAGTAGCCTCCCCTTGAGAGAACAGGGCCACTATGGCTACACCTTC.